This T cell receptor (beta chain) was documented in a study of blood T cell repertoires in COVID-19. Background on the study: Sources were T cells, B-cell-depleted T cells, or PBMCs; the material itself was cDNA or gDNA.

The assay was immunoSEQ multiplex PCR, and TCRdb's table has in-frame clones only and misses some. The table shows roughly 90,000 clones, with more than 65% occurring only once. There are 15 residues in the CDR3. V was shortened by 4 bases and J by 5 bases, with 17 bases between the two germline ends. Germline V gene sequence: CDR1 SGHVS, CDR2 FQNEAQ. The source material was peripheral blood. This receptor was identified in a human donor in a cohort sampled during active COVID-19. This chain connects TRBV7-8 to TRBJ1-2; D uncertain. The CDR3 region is CASSSRGGTSYGYTF. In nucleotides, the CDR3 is TGTGCCAGCAGCTCCCGGGGTGGAACCTCATATGGCTACACCTTC.